This TCR beta chain is from a study of blood T cell repertoires in COVID-19 (dated by TCRdb to 2020 to 2021). For the wider study: Collaborator samples came from the United States, Italy and Spain and covered acute and convalescent phases of COVID-19. Where available, HLA class I and class II types were obtained from metadata supplied by the sample provider rather than from assay-based typing. The material from the prospective study consisted of cDNA or gDNA derived from T cells, B-cell-depleted T cells, or PBMCs. The samples were drawn from two sources: the first 160 participants of the ongoing ImmuneRACE study, and 950 to 1,500 subjects contributed by 6 global collaborators. A freely available public database, intended as a resource for researchers studying the immune response to SARS-CoV-2, is where the repertoires were released. Deeply sampled blood TCRbeta repertoires from subjects exposed to, actively infected with, or recovered from COVID-19 were included in the dataset. Sample metadata almost always included a de-identified subject ID, COVID-19 status, age in years and sex. The paper's findings and limits, for the study overall: The quantity of clinical and demographic metadata differed by source and by participant and was supplied without curation.

TCRbeta CDR3 regions were amplified from genomic DNA by means of the immunoSEQ Assay, a bias-controlled multiplex PCR. In the paper's pipeline: Nucleated cell counts per sample were estimated from amplification of reference gene primers within the assay. To quantify the absolute abundance of each unique TCRbeta CDR3 rearrangement, sequence reads were collapsed and filtered. For each sample, productive Simpson clonality was calculated as the square root of Simpson's diversity index over productive rearrangements. TCRdb re-hosts the immuneACCESS table, in-frame sequences only. Its copies lack some clones; in the studies checked, an unresolved V gene accounts for under half of them, and the cause for the rest is not known. V and J calls and clone size are those listed in that table; D and trimming were worked out from the DNA. Present in this sample are about 190,000 clones, 75% to 95% of which were seen just once. The ten largest clones take up roughly 0.56% of the sample.

Remarks on this clone: Its antigen specificity is not known. Per-base qualities were not stored, and no clone one base away is much larger.

The CDR3 contains 15 residues, cysteine and phenylalanine counted. CDR3 DNA is the only sequence kept; it has 45 bases, read in frame from the first base. The junction carries 14 bases between V and J, which are trimmed by 7 bases and 1 base respectively. CDR1 and CDR2 are drawn from the germline V gene (reference sequence): MNHEY, SMNVEV. The collaborating institutions used their own protocols to collect whole blood in K2EDTA tubes. For TCRbeta analysis, collaborators shipped samples in one of three forms: frozen whole blood, isolated PBMCs, or DNA extracted from either of those sample types. Sequencing was carried out using peripheral blood. Recombination joined TRBV27 with TRBJ2-1; matching of 5 bases hints at TRBD2 as the D gene. This TCR came from a man in his forties or fifties with acute or convalescent COVID-19. The nucleotide sequence is TGTGCCAGCAACTTAAATAGCGTTTCCTACAATGAGCAGTTCTTC. Its amino acids are CASNLNSVSYNEQFF.